This TCR beta chain is from a study of blood T cell repertoires in COVID-19. Study summary: The analysed material was cDNA or gDNA that came from T cells, B-cell-depleted T cells, or PBMCs.

This table comes from immunoSEQ multiplex PCR, and its TCRdb copy is limited to in-frame clones, with some not included. The sample consists of approximately 210,000 clones, about nine tenths of them appearing once. V shed 3 bases and J shed 2 bases, with 8 bases lying between them. There are 14 residues in the CDR3. Germline CDR1 reads SGHTA; CDR2 reads FQGNSA. J is TRBJ2-1 and V is TRBV7-2, with D tentatively TRBD2 (5 bases). The clonotype was recovered from a man younger than 45 who had recovered from COVID-19. Material for sequencing was peripheral blood. The CDR3 loop reads CASSLRVAYNEQFF. CDR3 in DNA: TGTGCCAGCAGCTTGAGGGTTGCCTACAATGAGCAGTTCTTC.